This T cell receptor beta chain emerged from a study of blood T cell repertoires in COVID-19. For the study at large: Spain, Italy and the United States supplied samples that represented acute and convalescent COVID-19. T cells, B-cell-depleted T cells, or PBMCs provided the cDNA or gDNA that served as material.

In the authors' workflow: Amplification from reference gene primers served as the basis for estimated nucleated cell counts. Produced via immunoSEQ multiplex PCR; TCRdb's table is partial and in-frame only. From that table come the V and J calls and clone size; the DNA was used to work out D and trimming. The repertoire includes some 70,000 clones, roughly three quarters of them detected once, and about 12% sits in the top ten. This CDR3 has 16 residues. V lost 3 bases to trimming and J lost 2 bases, with 17 bases between them. Germline CDR1 and CDR2: SGHTA and FQGNSA. Sequencing was carried out using peripheral blood. This sequence originates from a human donor in a cohort sampled during active COVID-19. The chain has TRBV7-2 and TRBJ2-7, with a tentative D call TRBD2 (6 bases). As DNA, the CDR3 is TGTGCCAGCAGCTTCCGGACCGGGCGGGGAGCCTACGAGCAGTACTTC. Amino acids: CASSFRTGRGAYEQYF.